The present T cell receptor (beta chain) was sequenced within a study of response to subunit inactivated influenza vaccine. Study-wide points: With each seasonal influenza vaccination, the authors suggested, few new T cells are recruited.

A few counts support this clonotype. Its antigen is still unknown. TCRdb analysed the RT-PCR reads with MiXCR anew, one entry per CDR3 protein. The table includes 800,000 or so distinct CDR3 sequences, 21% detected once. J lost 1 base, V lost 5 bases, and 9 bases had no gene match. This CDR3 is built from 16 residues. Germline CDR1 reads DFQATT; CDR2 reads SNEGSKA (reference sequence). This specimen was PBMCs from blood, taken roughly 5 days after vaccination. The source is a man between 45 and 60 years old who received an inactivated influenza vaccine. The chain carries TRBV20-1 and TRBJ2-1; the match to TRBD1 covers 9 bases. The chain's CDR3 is CSARPGQGRSYNEQFF. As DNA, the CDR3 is TGCAGTGCTCGCCCGGGACAGGGACGGTCCTACAATGAGCAGTTCTTC.